This TCR beta chain was recovered during a study of beta chain features in type 1 diabetes. This clone was seen more than once but under ten times. Of the isolated RNA, all was reverse transcribed, and so the sequenced material was expressed TCRB transcripts. Assay used: immunoSEQ multiplex PCR; TCRdb lists only in-frame clones, some missing. The profile shows about 230,000 clones, 9.6% of them singletons. V was cut by 2 bases and J by 3 bases, with 8 bases left in between. Germline V gene sequence: CDR1 SQVTM, CDR2 ANQGSEA. There are 12 residues in the CDR3. The V gene is TRBV29-1, the J gene TRBJ2-7; TRBD1 is a possible D gene (5 bases). The clonotype was recovered from a woman between 18 and 29 years old in good health. Sequenced sample: naive CD4+ T cells from blood. The CDR3 coding sequence is TGCAGCGTTGAAACCGACAGCTACGAGCAGTACTTC. Translated, it gives CSVETDSYEQYF.